This T cell receptor beta chain originates from a study of blood T cell repertoires in COVID-19. The overall study: There were acute and convalescent COVID-19 samples, and they came from the United States, Italy and Spain. In each case, the material was cDNA or gDNA derived from T cells, B-cell-depleted T cells, or PBMCs.

Across about two dozen US areas, participants ranged in age from roughly 18 to 89 years. The authors' processing: Estimation of nucleated cell counts relied on the amplification of reference gene primers. Sequenced by immunoSEQ multiplex PCR; TCRdb stores in-frame clones only, minus some. For V, J and clone size, that table is used; D and trimming come from the DNA. Among some 270,000 clones listed, 65% to 90% were seen once. The CDR3 has 19 amino acids. J was trimmed by 5 bases and V by 4 bases; bases with no gene match: 16. The germline CDR1 and CDR2 sequences are SGDLS and YYNGEE. This chain uses TRBV9 with TRBJ2-5, with 14 bases that match TRBD2. This TCR came from a woman between 50 and 59 years old with acute COVID-19. Sample: PBMCs or T cells enriched from blood (not recorded which). CDR3 in amino acids: CASSPTLNPGLAGVETQYF. The CDR3 coding sequence is TGTGCCAGCAGCCCCACCCTTAACCCGGGACTAGCGGGGGTCGAGACCCAGTACTTC.